The 12 T cell receptor beta chains below all came from one sample that was sequenced in a study of TIL therapy for anti-PD-1-resistant metastatic lung cancer. Sequencing used immunoSEQ v3. The protocol was immunoSEQ multiplex PCR, while the TCRdb copy is restricted to in-frame clones and leaves out a portion. The sample includes about 7,200 clones, roughly 80% of them seen just once. Time point: pre-treatment sample, taken before nivolumab and TIL therapy. Most excised metastases sampled were pleural nodules or supraclavicular lymph nodes. Specimen: tumor tissue, collected at baseline. The receptors shown here come from a person between 30 and 79 years old with non-small cell lung cancer.

As DNA, the CDR3 is TGTGCCAGCAGCTTAGGCCAGGGGGCGCGAAATGAGCAGTTCTTC. Protein: CASSLGQGARNEQFF. J is TRBJ2-1 and V is TRBV7-2, with 8 bases that match TRBD1. Germline-derived CDR1 and CDR2 are SGHTA and FQGNSA. Unmatched junction bases numbered 6, after V lost 1 base and J lost 7 bases. This CDR3 region has 15 residues.

The V gene is TRBV30, the J gene TRBJ2-1, with D possibly being TRBD2 (6 bases). The CDR3 sequence is 17 residues long. With 0 bases removed from V and 8 bases from J, the gap between germline ends came to 23 bases. Germline V gene data show CDR1 as GTSNPN and CDR2 as SVGIG (reference sequence). The CDR3 coding sequence is TGTGCCTGGAGTGTACTCCTAGCGCGCCGGGGGACGCATGAGCAGTTCTTC. It specifies CAWSVLLARRGTHEQFF. The full variable domain, rest sourced from reference TRBV30 and TRBJ2-1, is SQTIHQWPATLVQPVGSPLSLECTVEGTSNPNLYWYRQAAGRGLQLLFYSVGIGQISSEVPQNLSASRPQDRQFILSSKKLLLSDSGFYLCAWSVLLARRGTHEQFFGPGTRLTVL.

This clone was found a few times. This chain joins TRBV11-2 and TRBJ1-4; maybe TRBD1 (5 bases). Between the trimmed V and J ends, which lost 3 bases and 4 bases, there was a span of 15 bases. CDR3 length: 16 residues. Germline lookup yields CDR1 SGHAT and CDR2 FQNNGV. Here the CDR3 DNA reads TGTGCCAGCAGCTTTTTCCGGACAAGTTTTAATGAAAAACTGTTTTTT. Residues: CASSFFRTSFNEKLFF.

This clone was found once. CDR3 region: CASSSGTGAPVYF. DNA for the CDR3: TGTGCCAGCAGCTCAGGGACAGGGGCTCCGGTGTACTTC. J is TRBJ2-7 and V is TRBV7-8, with 10 bases lining up with TRBD1. CDR1 and CDR2 (germline): SGHVS, FQNEAQ. The CDR3 totals 13 residues. With V trimmed by 4 bases and J by 12 bases, 9 bases remained unmatched.

The chain links TRBV15 to TRBJ2-2; D possibly corresponds to TRBD1 (5 bases). The V gene lost 4 bases and the J gene lost 1 base, with 13 bases spanning the gap. Germline-derived CDR1 and CDR2 are LNHNV and YYDKDF (reference sequence). The CDR3 totals 16 residues. The CDR3 loop is CATSTWGFENTGELFF. DNA of the CDR3: TGTGCCACCAGCACCTGGGGCTTCGAGAACACCGGGGAGCTGTTTTTT.

The chain links TRBV28 to TRBJ1-4, with a possible D match to TRBD1 (6 bases). The CDR3 is made up of 14 amino acids. V was trimmed by 5 bases and J by 1 base, leaving 8 bases between them. Germline values: CDR1 MDHEN, CDR2 SYDVKM. The CDR3 DNA reads TGTGCCAGCAGTCCGACAGGAACTAATGAAAAACTGTTTTTT. It encodes CASSPTGTNEKLFF. The complete variable domain, with remaining parts taken from reference TRBV28 and TRBJ1-4, reads DVKVTQSSRYLVKRTGEKVFLECVQDMDHENMFWYRQDPGLGLRLIYFSYDVKMKEKGDIPEGYSVSREKKERFSLILESASTNQTSMYLCASSPTGTNEKLFFGSGTQLSVL.

This chain joins TRBV19 and TRBJ2-6; unclear D gene. This CDR3 is 15 amino acids long. Germline V gene sequence: CDR1 LNHDA, CDR2 SQIVND (reference sequence). Between the trimmed V and J ends, which lost 2 bases and 2 bases, there was a span of 7 bases. The CDR3 reads CASSIKLPGANVLTF. DNA of the CDR3: TGTGCCAGTAGTATAAAGCTCCCTGGGGCCAACGTCCTGACTTTC.

This clone was picked up a small number of times. This chain links TRBV10-3 with TRBJ1-6, with TRBD1 matching over 7 bases. The CDR3 consists of 14 residues. V was clipped by 4 bases and J by 7 bases; unmatched bases: 4. Germline loops: CDR1 ENHRY, CDR2 SYGVKD. In DNA form, the CDR3 reads TGTGCCATCAGTGGACAGGGTCAAAATTCACCCCTCCACTTT. This codes for CAISGQGQNSPLHF.

In this sample, this clone turned up a few times. This chain uses TRBV7-3 with TRBJ2-1; D might be TRBD1 (5 bases). Germline V gene data show CDR1 as SGHTA and CDR2 as FQGTGA. CDR3 length: 15 residues. Trimming left V 5 bases short and J 0 bases short, with 11 bases between. This CDR3 reads CASSLGVSSYNEQFF. The CDR3 coding sequence is TGTGCCAGCAGCCTAGGGGTCAGCTCCTACAATGAGCAGTTCTTC.

This chain uses TRBV19 with TRBJ1-5; maybe TRBD1 (5 bases). Trimming took 5 bases from V and 0 from J, leaving 20 bases between them. The CDR3 sequence is 18 residues long. Per germline, CDR1 LNHDA and CDR2 SQIVND (reference sequence). The CDR3 DNA reads as TGTGCCAGTAGTCCCGAGCGGGCGGGGCCCTATAGCAATCAGCCCCAGCATTTT. This codes for CASSPERAGPYSNQPQHF.

This clone has just a few counts. The chain employs TRBV7-9 and TRBJ1-5, with D hard to call. This CDR3 is 12 amino acids long. V dropped 1 base and J dropped 6 bases, with 4 bases sitting between them. CDR1 is SEHNR, CDR2 FQNEAQ, per germline (reference sequence). The CDR3 is CASSLDSQPQHF. As DNA, the CDR3 is TGTGCCAGCAGCTTAGATTCTCAGCCCCAGCATTTT. Supplemented by reference TRBV7-9 and TRBJ1-5, the full variable domain reads DTGVSQNPRHKITKRGQNVTFRCDPISEHNRLYWYRQTLGQGPEFLTYFQNEAQLEKSRLLSDRFSAERPKGSFSTLEIQRTEQGDSAMYLCASSLDSQPQHFGDGTRLSIL.

This sequence joins TRBV7-9 and TRBJ2-1, with D unresolved. Trimming stripped 6 bases from V and 4 bases from J, with 10 bases between. The CDR3 length is 13 residues. From germline, CDR1 is SEHNR and CDR2 FQNEAQ (reference sequence). The CDR3 loop is CASRPNGYNEQFF. CDR3 in DNA: TGTGCCAGCAGGCCTAACGGGTACAATGAGCAGTTCTTC.